This T cell receptor beta chain stems from a study of neurological immune-mediated disorders. This clonotype showed up many times. One entry per CDR3 protein, called by TCRdb with MiXCR from the 5' RACE reads. The sample includes tens of thousands of distinct CDR3 sequences, about 15% of them seen just once. CDR3 length: 14 residues. V lost 2 bases and J 5 bases, leaving 12 bases between the germline ends. Germline lookup yields CDR1 MNHEY and CDR2 SVGAGI. The chain couples TRBV6-5 to TRBJ1-2; D is possibly TRBD1 (5 bases). The source material was PBMCs. This TCR was recovered from a woman aged 40 to 55 in good health. For the CDR3, the DNA is TGTGCCAGCAGTTACGGCTCGGACAAATATGGCTACACCTTC. It yields the protein CASSYGSDKYGYTF.